These 7 T cell receptor beta chains originate from one sample sequenced in a study of early T cells in non-severe SARS-CoV-2 infection. TCRdb redid the calling of the 5' RACE reads with MiXCR, one entry per CDR3 protein. The sample holds approximately 81,000 distinct CDR3 sequences, about 6.5% seen once. The sample comprised whole blood. Receptors originate from an adult who was a healthcare worker with PCR-confirmed SARS-CoV-2 infection or an uninfected control (not recorded which).

This clonotype was seen ten or more times. J is TRBJ1-4 and V is TRBV6-6; perhaps TRBD1 as D (5 bases). The CDR3 has 14 amino acids. With 5 bases removed from V and 8 bases from J, the gap between germline ends came to 15 bases. From germline, CDR1 is MNHNY and CDR2 SVGAGI (reference sequence). As DNA, the CDR3 is TGTGCCAGCAGTCAGGGCTTTGGTGGGGAAAAACTGTTTTTT. It yields the protein CASSQGFGGEKLFF.

Ten or more counts support this clonotype. This chain joins TRBV7-9 and TRBJ1-1; tentatively, D is TRBD1 (5 bases). V shed 3 bases and J shed 8 bases, with 10 bases lying between them. Germline lookup yields CDR1 SEHNR and CDR2 FQNEAQ (reference sequence). The CDR3 length is 12 residues. The CDR3 region has the DNA TGTGCCAGCAGCTTTGGAGGGGCGGAAGCTTTCTTT. As protein: CASSFGGAEAFF.

This clonotype was counted ten times or more. The V and J genes are TRBV20-1 and TRBJ2-5, with TRBD2 matching 8 bases. Germline-derived CDR1 and CDR2 are DFQATT and SNEGSKA (reference sequence). The CDR3 runs to 14 residues. The V gene end was trimmed by 5 bases and the J gene end by 4 bases; junction bases not matched to a gene: 9. CDR3 DNA sequence: TGCAGTGCTCCCCCCGGGGGGGGGCGAGAGACCCAGTACTTC. Protein: CSAPPGGGRETQYF.

This rearrangement joins TRBV19 to TRBJ2-1, with D possibly being TRBD2 (6 bases). The CDR3 spans 13 residues. Trimming stripped 7 bases from V and 4 bases from J, with 11 bases between. The germline V gene encodes CDR1 LNHDA and CDR2 SQIVND (reference sequence). CDR3 coding DNA: TGTGCCAGTAATCCTGGGGGGTACAATGAGCAGTTCTTC. Translating it yields CASNPGGYNEQFF.

The chain employs TRBV29-1 and TRBJ1-1; 7 nucleotides align to TRBD1. Germline V gene lookup returns CDR1 SQVTM and CDR2 ANQGSEA. This CDR3 is built from 12 residues. After removal of 6 bases from V and 6 bases from J, the junction contained 7 bases not matched to a gene. The CDR3 DNA reads as TGCAGCGTGACCCCAGGGGGAGCTGAAGCTTTCTTT. It encodes CSVTPGGAEAFF.

This clonotype has just a few counts. This chain joins TRBV18 and TRBJ1-3; 7 nucleotides line up with TRBD1. This CDR3 spans 15 amino acids. Trimming removed 5 bases from V and 0 bases from J; junction bases left unmatched: 4. Germline CDR1 and CDR2: KGHSH and LQKENI. Here the CDR3 DNA reads TGTGCCAGCTCATTGGGGACAGACTCTGGAAACACCATATATTTT. It encodes CASSLGTDSGNTIYF.

This clonotype has ten or more counts. The genes are TRBV12-3 or TRBV12-4 and TRBJ1-1; 7 bases fit TRBD1. The CDR3 length is 12 residues. V lost 5 bases and J lost 8; bases outside the gene matches: 5. This CDR3 is CASSRGGLEAFF. The CDR3, as DNA: TGTGCCAGCAGTAGAGGGGGCTTGGAAGCTTTCTTT.